This T cell receptor (beta chain) was sequenced in a study of blood T cell repertoires in COVID-19. Looking at the study overall: The cDNA or gDNA used as material had been derived from T cells, B-cell-depleted T cells, or PBMCs.

As originally analysed: Counts of nucleated cells, estimated from reference gene primer amplification, were obtained. Sequencing was performed with immunoSEQ multiplex PCR; in TCRdb, only in-frame clones are kept and a portion is missing. V and J calls and clone size follow that table, whereas D and trimming were derived from the DNA. The profile shows approximately 280,000 clones, about four fifths of them singletons. The CDR3 runs 13 residues. Trimming stripped 0 bases from V and 6 bases from J, with 9 bases between. CDR1 and CDR2 from the germline V gene are SEHNR and FQNEAQ (reference sequence). This clonotype was sampled from a human donor with COVID-19, enrolled during active disease. The donor label of this sample is uncertain. Sequencing was performed on peripheral blood. The V gene is TRBV7-9, the J gene TRBJ2-7; possible D gene TRBD1, 6 bases. The CDR3 loop is CASSLAGGSEQYF. The CDR3 coding sequence is TGTGCCAGCAGCTTAGCTGGGGGCTCCGAGCAGTACTTC.